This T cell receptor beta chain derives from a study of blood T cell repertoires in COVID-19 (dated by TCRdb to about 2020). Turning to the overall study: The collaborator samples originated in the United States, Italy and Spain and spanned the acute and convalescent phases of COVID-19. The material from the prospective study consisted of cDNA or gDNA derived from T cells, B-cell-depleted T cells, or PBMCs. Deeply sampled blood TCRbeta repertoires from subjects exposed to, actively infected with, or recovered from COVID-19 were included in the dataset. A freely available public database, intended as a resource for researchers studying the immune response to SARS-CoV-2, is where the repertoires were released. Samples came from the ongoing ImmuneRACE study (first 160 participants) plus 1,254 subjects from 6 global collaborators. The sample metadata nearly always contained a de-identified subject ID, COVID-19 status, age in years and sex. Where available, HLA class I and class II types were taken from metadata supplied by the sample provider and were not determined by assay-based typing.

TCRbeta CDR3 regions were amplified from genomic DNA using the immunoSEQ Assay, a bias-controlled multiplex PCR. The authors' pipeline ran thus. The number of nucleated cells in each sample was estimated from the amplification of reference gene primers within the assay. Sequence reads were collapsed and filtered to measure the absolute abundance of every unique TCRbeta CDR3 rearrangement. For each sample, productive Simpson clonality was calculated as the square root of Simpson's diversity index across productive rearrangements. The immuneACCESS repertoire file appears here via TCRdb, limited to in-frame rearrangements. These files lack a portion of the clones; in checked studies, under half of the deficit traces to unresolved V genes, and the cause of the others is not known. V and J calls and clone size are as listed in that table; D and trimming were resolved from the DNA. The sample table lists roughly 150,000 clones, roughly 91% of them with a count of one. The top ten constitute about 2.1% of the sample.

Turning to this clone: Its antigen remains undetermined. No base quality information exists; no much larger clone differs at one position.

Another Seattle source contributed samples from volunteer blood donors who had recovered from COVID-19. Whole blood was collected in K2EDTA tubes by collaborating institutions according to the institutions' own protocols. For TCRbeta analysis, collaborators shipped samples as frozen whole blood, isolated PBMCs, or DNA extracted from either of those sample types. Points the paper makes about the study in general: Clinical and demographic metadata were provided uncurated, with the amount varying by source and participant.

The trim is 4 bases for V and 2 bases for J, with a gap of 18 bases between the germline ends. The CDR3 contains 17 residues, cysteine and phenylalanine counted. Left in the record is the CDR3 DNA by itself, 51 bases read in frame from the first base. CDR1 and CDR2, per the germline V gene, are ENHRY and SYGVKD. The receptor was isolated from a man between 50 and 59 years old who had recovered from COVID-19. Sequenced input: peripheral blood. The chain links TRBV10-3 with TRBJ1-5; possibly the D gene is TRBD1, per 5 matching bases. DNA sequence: TGTGCCATCAGTGCCCTTGGGGGGGTCATGGGCAATCAGCCCCAGCATTTT. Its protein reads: CAISALGGVMGNQPQHF.